The rows below give T cell receptor beta chains drawn from one sample of a study of cytotoxic CD8 clonotypes in ibrutinib-treated CLL. Clones were sequenced by immunoSEQ multiplex PCR, and TCRdb holds only the in-frame ones, with some missing. Found here are some 76,000 clones, around four fifths of them singletons; the top ten hold approximately 35%. The sequencing used PBMCs, collected after 24 months of ibrutinib treatment. Receptor source: a human donor with chronic lymphocytic leukemia. Each CDR3 is given with its conserved first and last residue. The D gene is left open where the match is weak. Some rows mark clone size as missing; the rest say once, few, many or name a class of expanded clone.

>TRBJ2-7|TRBV30|TRBD2|-
TGTGCCTGGGGGCCGGGGGGCGAGCAGTACTTC
CAWGPGGEQYF
>TRBJ2-1|TRBV7-2|-|-
TGTGCCAGCAGCTTAGGTCCGGGAACGAACAATGAGCAGTTCTTC
CASSLGPGTNNEQFF
>TRBJ2-5|TRBV5-8|TRBD2|-
TGTGCCAGCAGCTTGGAGGGACTACAAGGGGAGACCCAGTACTTC
CASSLEGLQGETQYF
>TRBJ2-4|TRBV27|-|-
TGTGCCAGCAGCCCCACACGGTCGGCCAAAAACATTCAGTACTTC
CASSPTRSAKNIQYF
>TRBJ2-2|TRBV9|TRBD1|-
TGTGCCAGCAGCGAACGACAGGGGAAGACGAACACCGGGGAGCTGTTTTTT
CASSERQGKTNTGELFF
>TRBJ2-1|TRBV5-1|TRBD2|-
TGCGCCAGCAGCTCGAGGCCGGGACTAGCGGGAAGCAATGAGCAGTTCTTC
CASSSRPGLAGSNEQFF
>TRBJ2-5|TRBV5-4|-|-
TGTGCCAGCAGATATGCCGAGACCCAGTACTTC
CASRYAETQYF
>TRBJ2-2|TRBV19|-|-
TGTGCCAGTAGTATCCCTACAGGGCTCGGCACCGGGGAGCTGTTTTTT
CASSIPTGLGTGELFF
>TRBJ2-3|TRBV28|-|-
TGTGCCAGCAGTAGCCCGAGGGATCGCACAGATACGCAGTATTTT
CASSSPRDRTDTQYF
>TRBJ2-1|TRBV7-3|-|once
TGTGCCAGCAGCTTAGAGGCGAGGGGGAATGAGCAGTTCTTC
CASSLEARGNEQFF
>TRBJ1-1|TRBV30|-|-
TGTGCCTGGAGTGGGGGGGCCAACACTGAAGCTTTCTTT
CAWSGGANTEAFF
>TRBJ2-1|TRBV9|-|once
TGTGCCAGCAGCGTAGGACAATACAATGAGCAGTTCTTC
CASSVGQYNEQFF
>TRBJ1-5|TRBV9|-|-
TGTGCCAGCAGCCCTCGCGGAGGTGGTCAGCCCCAGCATTTT
CASSPRGGGQPQHF
>TRBJ2-1|TRBV5-1|TRBD2|few
TGCGCCAGCAGCTTGGTGGCGGGAGGGCCGTCCAATGAGCAGTTCTTC
CASSLVAGGPSNEQFF